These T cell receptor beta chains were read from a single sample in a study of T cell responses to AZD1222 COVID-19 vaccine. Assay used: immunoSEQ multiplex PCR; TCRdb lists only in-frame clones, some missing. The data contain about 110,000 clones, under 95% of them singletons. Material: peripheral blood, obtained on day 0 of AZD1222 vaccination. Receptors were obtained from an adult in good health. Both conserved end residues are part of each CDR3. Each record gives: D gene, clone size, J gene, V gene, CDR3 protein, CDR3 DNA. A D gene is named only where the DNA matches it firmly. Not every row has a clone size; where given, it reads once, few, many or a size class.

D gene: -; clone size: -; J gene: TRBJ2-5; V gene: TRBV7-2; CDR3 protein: CASTPQGGKTQYF; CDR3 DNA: TGTGCCAGCACCCCTCAGGGGGGGAAGACCCAGTACTTC
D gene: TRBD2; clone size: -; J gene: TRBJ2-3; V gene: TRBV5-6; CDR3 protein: CASSSGLAGGTDTQYF; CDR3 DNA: TGTGCCAGCAGTTCCGGACTAGCGGGGGGTACAGATACGCAGTATTTT
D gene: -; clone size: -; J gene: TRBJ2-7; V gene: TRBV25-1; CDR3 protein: CASSGRMYEQYF; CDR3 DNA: TGTGCCAGCAGTGGTAGGATGTACGAGCAGTACTTC
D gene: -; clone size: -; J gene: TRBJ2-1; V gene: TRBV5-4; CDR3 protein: CALSMGEVYNEQFF; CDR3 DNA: TGTGCCCTGTCAATGGGGGAGGTCTACAATGAGCAGTTCTTC
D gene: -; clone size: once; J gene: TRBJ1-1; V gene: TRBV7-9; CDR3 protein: CASSLAAGPPNTEAFF; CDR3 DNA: TGTGCCAGCAGCTTAGCGGCAGGACCGCCGAACACTGAAGCTTTCTTT
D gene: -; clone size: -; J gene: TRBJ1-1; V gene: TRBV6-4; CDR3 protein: CASSSHLNTEAFF; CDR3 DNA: TGTGCCAGCAGTTCTCATTTGAACACTGAAGCTTTCTTT
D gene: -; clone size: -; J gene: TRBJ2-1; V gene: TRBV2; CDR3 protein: CASRTNEQFF; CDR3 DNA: TGTGCCAGCAGAACCAATGAGCAGTTCTTC
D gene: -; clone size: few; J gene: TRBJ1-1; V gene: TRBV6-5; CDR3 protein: CASPNRAKTEAFF; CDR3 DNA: TGTGCCAGCCCTAACAGGGCCAAGACTGAAGCTTTCTTT
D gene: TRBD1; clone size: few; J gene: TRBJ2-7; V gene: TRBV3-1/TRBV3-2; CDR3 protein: CASSQSGTGVLEQYF; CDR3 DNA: TGTGCCAGCAGCCAATCTGGGACAGGGGTACTCGAGCAGTACTTC
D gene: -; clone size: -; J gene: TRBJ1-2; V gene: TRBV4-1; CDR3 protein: CASSQAGVFSEANYGYTF; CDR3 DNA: TGCGCCAGCAGCCAAGCGGGGGTTTTTAGTGAAGCTAACTATGGCTACACCTTC
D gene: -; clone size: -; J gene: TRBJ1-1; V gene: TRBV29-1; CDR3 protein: CSAGGSNTEAFF; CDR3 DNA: TGCAGCGCCGGAGGTTCGAACACTGAAGCTTTCTTT
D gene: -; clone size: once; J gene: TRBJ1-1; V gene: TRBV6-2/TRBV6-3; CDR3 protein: CASSYVGGHVAEAFF; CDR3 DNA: TGTGCCAGCAGTTATGTTGGGGGGCACGTCGCTGAAGCTTTCTTT
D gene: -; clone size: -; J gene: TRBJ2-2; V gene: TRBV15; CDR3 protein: CATSRDRRGKNTGELFF; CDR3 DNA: TGTGCCACCAGCAGAGATCGGAGGGGGAAGAACACCGGGGAGCTGTTTTTT
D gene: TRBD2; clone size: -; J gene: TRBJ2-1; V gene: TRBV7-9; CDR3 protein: CASSPRGGGSSSYNEQFF; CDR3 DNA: TGTGCCAGCAGCCCCCGGGGCGGGGGGTCCTCCTCGTACAATGAGCAGTTCTTC
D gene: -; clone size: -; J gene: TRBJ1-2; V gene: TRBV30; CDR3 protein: CAWNSVGSSGYTF; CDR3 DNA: TGTGCCTGGAATAGTGTGGGTTCGAGCGGCTACACCTTC
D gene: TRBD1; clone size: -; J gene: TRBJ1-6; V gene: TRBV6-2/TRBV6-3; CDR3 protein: CASSLDRGNSPLHF; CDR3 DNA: TGTGCCAGCAGCCTCGACAGGGGAAACTCACCCCTCCACTTT
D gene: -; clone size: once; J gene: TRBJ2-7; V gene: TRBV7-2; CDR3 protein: CASTNTDEQYF; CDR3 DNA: TGTGCCAGCACCAACACCGACGAGCAGTACTTC
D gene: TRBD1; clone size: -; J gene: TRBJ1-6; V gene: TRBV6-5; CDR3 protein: CASRRARDSLSPLHF; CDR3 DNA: TGTGCCAGCAGACGCGCCCGGGACAGCCTTTCACCCCTCCACTTT
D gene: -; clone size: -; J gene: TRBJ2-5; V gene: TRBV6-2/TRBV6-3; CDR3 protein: CASSPGEETQYF; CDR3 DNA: TGTGCCAGCAGTCCCGGGGAAGAGACCCAGTACTTC
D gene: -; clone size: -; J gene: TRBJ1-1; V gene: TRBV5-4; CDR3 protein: CASSLKGRTEAFF; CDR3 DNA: TGTGCCAGCAGCTTGAAGGGGCGGACTGAAGCTTTCTTT
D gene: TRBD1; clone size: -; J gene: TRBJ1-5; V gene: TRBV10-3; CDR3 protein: CAISESTGTQPQHF; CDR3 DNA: TGTGCCATCAGTGAGTCGACAGGGACTCAGCCCCAGCATTTT
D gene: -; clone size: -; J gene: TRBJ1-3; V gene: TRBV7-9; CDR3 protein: CASSHTRAGNTIYF; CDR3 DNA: TGTGCCAGCAGCCACACCAGGGCTGGAAACACCATATATTTT
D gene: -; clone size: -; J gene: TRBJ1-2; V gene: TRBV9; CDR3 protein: CASSVDQGADYGYTF; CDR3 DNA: TGTGCCAGCAGCGTAGATCAGGGCGCAGACTATGGCTACACCTTC
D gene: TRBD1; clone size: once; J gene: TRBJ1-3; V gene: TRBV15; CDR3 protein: CATSRDGNRQGISGNTIYF; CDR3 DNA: TGTGCCACCAGCAGAGATGGAAACAGACAGGGTATATCTGGAAACACCATATATTTT
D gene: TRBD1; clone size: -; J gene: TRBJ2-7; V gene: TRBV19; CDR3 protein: CASSGQGPYEQYF; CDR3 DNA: TGTGCCAGTAGTGGACAGGGTCCTTACGAGCAGTACTTC
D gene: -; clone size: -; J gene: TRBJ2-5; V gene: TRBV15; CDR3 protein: CATSSGAFDGTQYF; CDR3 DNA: TGTGCCACCAGCAGTGGGGCCTTCGATGGGACCCAGTACTTC
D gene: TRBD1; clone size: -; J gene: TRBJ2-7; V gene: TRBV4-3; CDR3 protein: CASSPGQGAYEQYF; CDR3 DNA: TGCGCCAGCAGCCCTGGACAGGGGGCATACGAGCAGTACTTC
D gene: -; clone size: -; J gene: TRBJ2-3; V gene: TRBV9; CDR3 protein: CASGAEVLDTQYF; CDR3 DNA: TGTGCCAGCGGAGCGGAGGTCTTGGATACGCAGTATTTT
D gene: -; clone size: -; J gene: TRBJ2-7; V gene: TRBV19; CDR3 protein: CASRDLGGPYEQYF; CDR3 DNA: TGTGCCAGTAGAGACTTGGGGGGCCCCTACGAGCAGTACTTC
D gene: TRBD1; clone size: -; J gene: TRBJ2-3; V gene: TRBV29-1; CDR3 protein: CSDRKYGQGISDTQYF; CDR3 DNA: TGCAGCGACCGAAAATATGGACAGGGGATTTCAGATACGCAGTATTTT
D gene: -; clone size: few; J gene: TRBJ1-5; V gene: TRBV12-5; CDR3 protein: CASAPAGERINQPQHF; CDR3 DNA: TGTGCTAGTGCCCCGGCGGGGGAAAGGATCAATCAGCCCCAGCATTTT
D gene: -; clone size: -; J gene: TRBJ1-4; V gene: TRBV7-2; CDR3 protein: CASSLGDSTNEKLFF; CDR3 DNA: TGTGCCAGCAGCTTAGGCGATTCAACTAATGAAAAACTGTTTTTT